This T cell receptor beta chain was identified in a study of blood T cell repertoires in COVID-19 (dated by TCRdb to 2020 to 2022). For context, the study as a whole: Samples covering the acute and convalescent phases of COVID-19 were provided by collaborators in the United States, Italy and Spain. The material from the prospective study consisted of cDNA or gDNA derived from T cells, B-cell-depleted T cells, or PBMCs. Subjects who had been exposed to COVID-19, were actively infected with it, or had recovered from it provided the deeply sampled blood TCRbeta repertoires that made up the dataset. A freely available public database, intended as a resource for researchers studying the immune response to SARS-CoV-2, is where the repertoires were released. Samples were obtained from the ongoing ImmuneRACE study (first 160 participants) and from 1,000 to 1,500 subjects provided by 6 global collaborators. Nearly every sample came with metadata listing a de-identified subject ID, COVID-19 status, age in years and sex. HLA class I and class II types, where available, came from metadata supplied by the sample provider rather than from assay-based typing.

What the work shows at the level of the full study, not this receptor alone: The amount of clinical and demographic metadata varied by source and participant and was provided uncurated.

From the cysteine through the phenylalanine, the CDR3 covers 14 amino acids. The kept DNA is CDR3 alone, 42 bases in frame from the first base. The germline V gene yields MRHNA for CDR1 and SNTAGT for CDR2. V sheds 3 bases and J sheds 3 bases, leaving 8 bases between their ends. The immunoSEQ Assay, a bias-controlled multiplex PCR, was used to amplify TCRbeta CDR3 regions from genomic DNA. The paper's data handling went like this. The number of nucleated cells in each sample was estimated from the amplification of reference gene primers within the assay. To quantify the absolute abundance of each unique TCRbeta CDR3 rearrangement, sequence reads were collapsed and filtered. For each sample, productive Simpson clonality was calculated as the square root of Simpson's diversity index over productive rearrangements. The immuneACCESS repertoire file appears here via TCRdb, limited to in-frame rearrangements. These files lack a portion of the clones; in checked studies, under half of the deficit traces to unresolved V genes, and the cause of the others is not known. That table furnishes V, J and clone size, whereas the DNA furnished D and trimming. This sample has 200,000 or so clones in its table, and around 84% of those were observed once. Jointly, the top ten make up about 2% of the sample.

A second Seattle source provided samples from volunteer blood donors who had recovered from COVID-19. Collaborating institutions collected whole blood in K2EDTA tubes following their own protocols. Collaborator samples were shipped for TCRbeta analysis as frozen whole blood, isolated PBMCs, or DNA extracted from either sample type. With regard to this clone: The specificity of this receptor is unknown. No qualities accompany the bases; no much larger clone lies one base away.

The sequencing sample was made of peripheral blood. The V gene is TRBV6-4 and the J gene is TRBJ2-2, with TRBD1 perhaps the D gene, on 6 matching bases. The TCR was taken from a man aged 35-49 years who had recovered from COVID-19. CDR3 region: CASSEGGDTGELFF. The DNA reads TGTGCCAGCAGTGAAGGGGGAGACACCGGGGAGCTGTTTTTT.